This entry features one T cell receptor beta chain sequence. These data are taken from a study of CD8+ T cells in alopecia areata. For the study at large: Treated patients were given 5 to 10 mg oral tofacitinib twice daily. The SALT score measured affected scalp surface percentage in treated patients.

The germline V and J ends were trimmed by 3 bases and 1 base, with 12 bases remaining between them. Germline CDR1 SGHTA, CDR2 FQGNSA. CDR3 length: 15 amino acids. Treatment: oral pan-JAK inhibitor, 5-10 mg twice daily. It was cDNA, reverse transcribed from extracted RNA, that served as the sequencing template. Sequenced by immunoSEQ multiplex PCR; TCRdb stores in-frame clones only, minus some. The sample lists 150,000 to 200,000 clones, less than 70% occurring once. The gene calls are TRBV7-2 and TRBJ2-5; D might be TRBD1 (6 bases). The sequencing here drew on CD4+ T cells sorted from blood, taken around week 50, from a patient treated with tofacitinib. This TCR was sampled from a human donor with alopecia areata. The CDR3 here is CASSLQGIAQETQYF. CDR3 bases: TGTGCCAGCAGCTTGCAGGGGATTGCCCAAGAGACCCAGTACTTC. The full variable domain, its missing parts supplied by reference TRBV7-2 and TRBJ2-5, is GAGVSQSPSNKVTEKGKDVELRCDPISGHTALYWYRQSLGQGLEFLIYFQGNSAPDKSGLPSDRFSAERTGGSVSTLTIQRTQQEDSAVYLCASSLQGIAQETQYFGPGTRLLVL.